This T cell receptor beta chain is drawn from a study of shared clonotypes between healthy human individuals. TCRdb's copy holds only in-frame clones and misses some; the assay was immunoSEQ multiplex PCR. The sample consists of more than 400,000 clones, about 96% of them appearing once. Germline loops: CDR1 MNHEY, CDR2 SMNVEV (reference sequence). This CDR3 has 16 amino acids. Deletions cut 1 base from V and 6 bases from J, with 18 bases between. Sequenced material: naive CD4+ T cells sorted from blood. The subset denotes: CD45RA+ positively selected. This TCR was sampled from a woman in her twenties or thirties in good health. This sequence joins TRBV27 and TRBJ1-1, with D possibly matching TRBD1 (5 bases). Written as DNA, the CDR3 is TGTGCCAGCAGTTTATATCGAGTGGGACCGGGACCTGAAGCTTTCTTT. Translation gives CASSLYRVGPGPEAFF.